The sequence of this T cell receptor (beta chain) was determined in a study of blood T cell repertoires in COVID-19. Overall study context: Acute-phase and convalescent COVID-19 samples originated in the United States, Italy and Spain. PBMCs, B-cell-depleted T cells, or T cells were the source of the cDNA or gDNA that made up the material.

In the authors' workflow: Nucleated cell number was recorded as an estimate derived from reference gene primer amplification. Sequencing used immunoSEQ multiplex PCR; TCRdb keeps in-frame clones, though not all of them. V and J calls and clone size are as listed in that table; D and trimming were resolved from the DNA. The data hold hundreds of thousands of clones, with around nine tenths observed a single time. The CDR3 runs to 12 residues. Trimming left V 4 bases short and J 4 bases short, with 7 bases between. Germline CDR1 reads SNHLY; CDR2 reads FYNNEI. There are a few counts of this clone. This clonotype was sampled from a woman aged 25 to 45 with acute or convalescent COVID-19. Sequencing was done on a sample of peripheral blood. The gene calls are TRBV2 and TRBJ1-1; D remains ambiguous. CDR3: CASSGHSTEAFF. CDR3 nucleotides: TGTGCCAGCAGTGGGCACAGCACTGAAGCTTTCTTT.